The source of this TCR beta chain is a study of blood T cell repertoires in COVID-19. About the research overall: Samples came from the United States, Italy and Spain, spanning acute and convalescent COVID-19. T cells, B-cell-depleted T cells, or PBMCs supplied cDNA or gDNA.

CDR3 length equals 13 residues. V shed 7 bases and J shed 4 bases, with 11 bases lying between them. The authors' processing: Amplification of reference gene primers was used by the study to estimate nucleated cell counts. Assay: immunoSEQ multiplex PCR; the TCRdb copy retains only in-frame clones and omits some. V, J and clone size derive from that table, while D and trimming were established from the DNA sequence. Of approximately 21,000 clones in the sample, 65% to 90% are singletons; the top ten hold roughly a sixth. The source material was peripheral blood. This TCR derives from a human donor with acute or convalescent COVID-19. The donor label of this sample is uncertain. The rearrangement joins TRBV12-3 or TRBV12-4 to TRBJ2-1, with D possibly being TRBD1 (5 bases). The CDR3 loop is CASKRAGYNEQFF. The CDR3 DNA is TGTGCCAGCAAGCGCGCAGGGTACAATGAGCAGTTCTTC.